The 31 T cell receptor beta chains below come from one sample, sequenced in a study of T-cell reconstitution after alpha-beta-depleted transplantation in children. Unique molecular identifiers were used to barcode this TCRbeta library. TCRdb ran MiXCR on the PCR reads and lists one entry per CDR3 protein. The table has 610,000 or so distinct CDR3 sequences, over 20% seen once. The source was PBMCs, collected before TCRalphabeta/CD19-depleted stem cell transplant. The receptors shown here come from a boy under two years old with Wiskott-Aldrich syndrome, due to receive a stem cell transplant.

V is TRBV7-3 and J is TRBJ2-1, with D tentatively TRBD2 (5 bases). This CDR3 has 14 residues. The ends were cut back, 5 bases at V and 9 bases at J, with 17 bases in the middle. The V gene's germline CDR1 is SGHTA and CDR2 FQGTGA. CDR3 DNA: TGTGCCAGCAGCCCCGGGATCCAAAGTGGTGAGCAGTTCTTC. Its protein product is CASSPGIQSGEQFF.

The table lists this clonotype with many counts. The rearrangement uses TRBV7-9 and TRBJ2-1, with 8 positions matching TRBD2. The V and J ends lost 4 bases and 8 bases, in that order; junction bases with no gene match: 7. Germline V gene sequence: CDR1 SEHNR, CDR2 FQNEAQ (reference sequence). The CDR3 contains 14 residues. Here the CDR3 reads CASSSGLALDEQFF. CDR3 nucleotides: TGTGCCAGCAGCTCTGGACTAGCTCTTGATGAGCAGTTCTTC.

DNA of the CDR3: TGCGCCAGCAGCTTGATGGGGGGTTCGAACACCGGGGAGCTGTTTTTT. Translated, it gives CASSLMGGSNTGELFF. The chain joins TRBV5-1 to TRBJ2-2; the D gene is possibly TRBD2 (6 bases). CDR3 length: 16 residues. V shed 1 base and J shed 0 bases, with 10 bases lying between them. Looked up from germline, CDR1 is SGHRS and CDR2 is YFSETQ.

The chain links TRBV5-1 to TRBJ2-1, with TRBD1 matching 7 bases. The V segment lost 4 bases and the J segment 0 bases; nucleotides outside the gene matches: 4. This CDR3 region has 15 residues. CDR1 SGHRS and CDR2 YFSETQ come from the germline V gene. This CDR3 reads CASSHPGGSYNEQFF. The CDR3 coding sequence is TGCGCCAGCAGCCATCCAGGGGGCTCCTACAATGAGCAGTTCTTC.

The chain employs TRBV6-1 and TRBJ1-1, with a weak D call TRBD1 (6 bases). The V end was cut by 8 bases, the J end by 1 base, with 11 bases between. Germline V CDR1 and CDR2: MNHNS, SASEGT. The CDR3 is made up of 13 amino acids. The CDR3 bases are TGTGCCAGCGGAAGGACAGCGAACACTGAAGCTTTCTTT. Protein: CASGRTANTEAFF.

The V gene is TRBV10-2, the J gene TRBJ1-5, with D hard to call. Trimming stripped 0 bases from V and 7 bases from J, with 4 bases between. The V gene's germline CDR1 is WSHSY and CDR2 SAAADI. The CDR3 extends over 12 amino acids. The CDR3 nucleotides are TGCGCCAGCAGTGAGTCGAGACAGCCCCAGCATTTT. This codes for CASSESRQPQHF.

The CDR3 sequence is CASSRGETPGIYEQYF. As DNA, the CDR3 is TGCGCCAGCAGCCGCGGAGAAACCCCGGGAATTTACGAGCAGTACTTC. This rearrangement joins TRBV5-1 to TRBJ2-7, with a weak D call TRBD2 (5 bases). Between the trimmed V and J ends, which lost 4 bases and 4 bases, there was a span of 21 bases. The CDR3 is 16 residues long. Germline CDR1 reads SGHRS; CDR2 reads YFSETQ.

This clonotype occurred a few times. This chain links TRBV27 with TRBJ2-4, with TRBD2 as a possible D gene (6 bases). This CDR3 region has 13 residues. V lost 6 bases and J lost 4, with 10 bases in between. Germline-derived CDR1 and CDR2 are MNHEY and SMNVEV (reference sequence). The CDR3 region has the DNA TGTGCCAGCAGGGACGGGAGTAAAAACATTCAGTACTTC. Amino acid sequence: CASRDGSKNIQYF.

CDR3 nucleotide sequence: TGTGCCAGCAGTGAAGCGTCACCCGTGGGTACGCAGTATTTT. It codes for CASSEASPVGTQYF. The V gene is TRBV6-1, the J gene TRBJ2-3; unclear D gene. The CDR3 has 14 residues. V shed 0 bases and J shed 8 bases, with 12 bases lying between them. Germline loops: CDR1 MNHNS, CDR2 SASEGT.

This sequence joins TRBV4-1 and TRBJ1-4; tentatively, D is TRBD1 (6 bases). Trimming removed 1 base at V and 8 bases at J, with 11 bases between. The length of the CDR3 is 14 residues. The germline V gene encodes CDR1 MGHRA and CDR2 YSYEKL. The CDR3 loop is CASSQGTVGEKLFF. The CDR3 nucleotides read TGCGCCAGCAGCCAAGGGACAGTTGGGGAAAAACTGTTTTTT.

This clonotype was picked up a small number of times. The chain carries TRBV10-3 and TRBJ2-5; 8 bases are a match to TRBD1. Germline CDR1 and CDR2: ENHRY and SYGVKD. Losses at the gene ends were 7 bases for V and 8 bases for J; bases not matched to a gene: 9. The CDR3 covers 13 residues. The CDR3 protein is CAINDRGTGTQYF. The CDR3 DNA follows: TGTGCCATCAACGACAGGGGAACAGGTACCCAGTACTTC.

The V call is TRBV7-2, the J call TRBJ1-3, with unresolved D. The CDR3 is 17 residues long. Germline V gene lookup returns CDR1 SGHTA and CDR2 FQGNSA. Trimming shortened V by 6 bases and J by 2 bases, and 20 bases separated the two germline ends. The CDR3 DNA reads TGTGCCAGCAGTCCTGAAGGGATAACAGCGCCTGGAAACACCATATATTTT. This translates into CASSPEGITAPGNTIYF.

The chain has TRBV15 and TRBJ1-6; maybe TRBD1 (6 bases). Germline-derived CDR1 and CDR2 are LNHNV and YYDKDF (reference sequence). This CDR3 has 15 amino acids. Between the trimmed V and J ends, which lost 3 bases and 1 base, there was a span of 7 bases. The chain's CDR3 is CATSRRGSYNSPLHF. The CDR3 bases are TGTGCCACCAGCAGGAGGGGGTCCTATAATTCACCCCTCCACTTT.

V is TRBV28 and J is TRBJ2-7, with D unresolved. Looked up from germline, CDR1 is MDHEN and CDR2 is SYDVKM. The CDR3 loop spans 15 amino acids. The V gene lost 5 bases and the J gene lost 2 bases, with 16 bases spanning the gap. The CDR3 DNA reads TGTGCCAGCAGTCCCCCGGGCAGGAAGACCTACGAGCAGTACTTC. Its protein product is CASSPPGRKTYEQYF.

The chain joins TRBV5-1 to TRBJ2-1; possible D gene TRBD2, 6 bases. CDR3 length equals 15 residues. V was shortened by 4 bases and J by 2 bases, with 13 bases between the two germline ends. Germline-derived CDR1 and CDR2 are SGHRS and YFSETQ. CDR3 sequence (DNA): TGCGCCAGCAGCCCCGGGACTGCGACCTACAATGAGCAGTTCTTC. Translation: CASSPGTATYNEQFF.

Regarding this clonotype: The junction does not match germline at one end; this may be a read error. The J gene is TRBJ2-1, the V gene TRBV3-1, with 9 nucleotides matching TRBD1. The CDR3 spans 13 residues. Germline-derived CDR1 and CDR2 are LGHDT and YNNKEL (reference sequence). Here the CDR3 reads CASNQQGANEQFF. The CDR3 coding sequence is TGTGCCAGCAACCAACAGGGGGCGAATGAGCAGTTCTTC.

The CDR3 nucleotides are TGTGCCGCCACCGGGACAGGGAAGAACACCGGGGAGCTGTTTTTT. Translated: CAATGTGKNTGELFF. This chain links TRBV10-3 with TRBJ2-2, with 9 bases matching TRBD1. CDR1 ENHRY and CDR2 SYGVKD come from the germline V gene. V lost 11 bases, J lost 1 base, and 8 bases stayed unmatched. The CDR3 is made up of 15 amino acids.

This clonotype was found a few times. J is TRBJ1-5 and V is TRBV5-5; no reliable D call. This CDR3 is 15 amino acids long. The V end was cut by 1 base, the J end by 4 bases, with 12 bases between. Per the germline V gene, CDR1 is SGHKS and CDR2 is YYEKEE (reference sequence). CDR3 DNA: TGTGCCAGCAGCTTGACGGACGGGAGAAATCAGCCCCAGCATTTT. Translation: CASSLTDGRNQPQHF.

The CDR3 sequence is CSCSGRGTDTQYF. CDR3 coding DNA: TGCAGCTGCAGCGGGAGGGGCACAGATACGCAGTATTTT. V and J are TRBV29-1 and TRBJ2-3; 10 bases fit TRBD2. The CDR3 sequence is 13 residues long. The germline gives CDR1 SQVTM, CDR2 ANQGSEA. The V and J ends lost 8 bases and 1 base, in that order; junction bases with no gene match: 3.

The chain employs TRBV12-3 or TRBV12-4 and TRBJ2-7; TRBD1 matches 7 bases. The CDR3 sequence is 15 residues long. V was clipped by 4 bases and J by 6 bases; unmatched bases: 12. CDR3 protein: CASSSRDSPGGEQYF. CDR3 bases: TGTGCCAGCAGTTCTCGGGACAGCCCAGGGGGCGAGCAGTACTTC.

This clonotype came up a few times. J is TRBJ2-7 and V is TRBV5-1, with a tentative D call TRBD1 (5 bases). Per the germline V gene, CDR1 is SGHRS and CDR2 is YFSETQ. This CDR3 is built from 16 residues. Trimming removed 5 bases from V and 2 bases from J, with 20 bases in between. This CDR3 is CASSSAGQGVTYEQYF. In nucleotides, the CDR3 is TGCGCCAGCAGTTCCGCCGGCCAGGGCGTAACCTACGAGCAGTACTTC.

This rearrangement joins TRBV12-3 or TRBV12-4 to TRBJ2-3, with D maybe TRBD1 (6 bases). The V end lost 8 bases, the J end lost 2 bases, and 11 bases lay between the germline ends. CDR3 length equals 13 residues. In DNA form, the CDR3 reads TGTGCCAGCGAGAGGACAGACACAGATACGCAGTATTTT. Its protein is CASERTDTDTQYF.

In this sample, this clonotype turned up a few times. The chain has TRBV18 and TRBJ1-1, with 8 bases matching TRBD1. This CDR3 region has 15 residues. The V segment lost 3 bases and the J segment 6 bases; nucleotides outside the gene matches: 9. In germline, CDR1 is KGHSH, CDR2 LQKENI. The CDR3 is CASSPPGQGRAEAFF. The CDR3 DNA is TGTGCCAGCTCACCGCCCGGACAGGGCAGGGCTGAAGCTTTCTTT.

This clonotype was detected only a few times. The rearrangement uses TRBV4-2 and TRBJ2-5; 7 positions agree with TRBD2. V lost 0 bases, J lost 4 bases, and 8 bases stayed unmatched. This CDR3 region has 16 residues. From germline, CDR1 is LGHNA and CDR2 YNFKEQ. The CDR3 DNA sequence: TGTGCCAGCAGCCAAGAGGCAGTAGCGGGCGGAGAGACCCAGTACTTC. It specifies CASSQEAVAGGETQYF.

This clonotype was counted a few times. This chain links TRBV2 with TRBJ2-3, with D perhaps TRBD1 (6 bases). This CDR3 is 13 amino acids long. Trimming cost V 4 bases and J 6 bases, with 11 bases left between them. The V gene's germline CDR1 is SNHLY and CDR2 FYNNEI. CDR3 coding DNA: TGTGCCAGCAGTGTTGGGGGCAAGGATACGCAGTATTTT. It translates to CASSVGGKDTQYF. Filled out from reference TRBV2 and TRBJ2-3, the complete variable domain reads EPEVTQTPSHQVTQMGQEVILRCVPISNHLYFYWYRQILGQKVEFLVSFYNNEISEKSEIFDDQFSVERPDGSNFTLKIRSTKLEDSAMYFCASSVGGKDTQYFGPGTRLTVL.

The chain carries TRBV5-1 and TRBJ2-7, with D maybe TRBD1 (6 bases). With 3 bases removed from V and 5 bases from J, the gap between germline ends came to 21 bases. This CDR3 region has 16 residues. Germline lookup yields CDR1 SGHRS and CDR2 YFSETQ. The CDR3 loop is CASSSNYRALDNEQYF. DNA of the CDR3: TGCGCCAGCAGCTCGAACTACAGGGCCCTCGACAACGAGCAGTACTTC.

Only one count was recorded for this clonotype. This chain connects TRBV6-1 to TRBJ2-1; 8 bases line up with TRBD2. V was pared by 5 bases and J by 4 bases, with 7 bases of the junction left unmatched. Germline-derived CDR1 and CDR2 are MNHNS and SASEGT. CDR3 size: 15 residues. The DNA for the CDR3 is TGTGCCAGCAGTCGAGAGCGGGAGTCTTACAATGAGCAGTTCTTC. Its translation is CASSRERESYNEQFF.

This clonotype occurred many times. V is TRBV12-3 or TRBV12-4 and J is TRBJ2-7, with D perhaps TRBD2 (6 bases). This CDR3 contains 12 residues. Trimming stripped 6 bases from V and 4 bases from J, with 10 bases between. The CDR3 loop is CASSPDYYEQYF. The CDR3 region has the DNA TGTGCCAGCAGCCCGGACTATTACGAGCAGTACTTC.

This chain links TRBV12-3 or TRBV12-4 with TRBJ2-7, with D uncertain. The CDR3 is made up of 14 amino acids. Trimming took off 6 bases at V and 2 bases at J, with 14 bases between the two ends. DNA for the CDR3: TGTGCCAGCAGACATCGTTTAGATCCCTACGAGCAGTACTTC. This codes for CASRHRLDPYEQYF.

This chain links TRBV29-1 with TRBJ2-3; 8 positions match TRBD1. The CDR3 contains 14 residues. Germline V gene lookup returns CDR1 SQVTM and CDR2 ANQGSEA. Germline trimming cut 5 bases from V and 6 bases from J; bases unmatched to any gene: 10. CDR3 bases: TGCAGCGTTATCCCGGGACAGGAAAGGGATACGCAGTATTTT. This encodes CSVIPGQERDTQYF.

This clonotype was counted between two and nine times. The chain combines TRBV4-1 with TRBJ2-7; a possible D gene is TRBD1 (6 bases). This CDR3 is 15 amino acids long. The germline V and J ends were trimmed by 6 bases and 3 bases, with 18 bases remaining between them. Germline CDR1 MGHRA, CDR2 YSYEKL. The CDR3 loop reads CASSRLLDRNYEQYF. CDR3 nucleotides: TGCGCCAGCAGTCGACTTCTGGACAGAAACTACGAGCAGTACTTC.